These 18 T cell receptor beta chains were sequenced from one sample in a study of shared clonotypes between healthy human individuals. Measured with immunoSEQ multiplex PCR; TCRdb has only the in-frame clones, and not every one. This sample has about 2 million clones, with roughly 96% found just once. Sequencing input: naive CD4+ T cells sorted from blood. Specified subset: CD45RA+ positively selected. These receptor sequences come from a man younger than 35 in good health.

The chain combines TRBV6-1 with TRBJ1-5; D ambiguous. This CDR3 has 15 residues. CDR1 is MNHNS, CDR2 SASEGT, per germline. Trimming removed 0 bases at V and 6 bases at J, with 12 bases between. The CDR3 region has the DNA TGTGCCAGCAGTGAAGCCTTCGGGGTGGCTCAGCCCCAGCATTTT. This sequence encodes CASSEAFGVAQPQHF.

In DNA, the CDR3 is TGTGCCAGCAGCTCGACCTTCTATGGCTACACCTTC. Translated: CASSSTFYGYTF. This chain uses TRBV7-8 with TRBJ1-2; unclear D gene. The CDR3 runs 12 residues. V dropped 4 bases and J dropped 4 bases, with 7 bases sitting between them. Germline assignment: CDR1 SGHVS and CDR2 FQNEAQ.

Worth noting for this clone: Other DNA variants within this sample encode the same CDR3. The CDR3 loop reads CASSGGNEQFF. DNA of the CDR3: TGTGCCAGCTCAGGGGGTAATGAGCAGTTCTTC. The chain is built from TRBV6-5 and TRBJ2-1; 7 nucleotides agree with TRBD1. The V gene end was trimmed by 8 bases and the J gene end by 7 bases; junction bases not matched to a gene: 2. In germline, CDR1 is MNHEY, CDR2 SVGAGI. This CDR3 is built from 11 residues.

CDR3 region: CASSPGTVPTDTQYF. The CDR3 DNA reads TGTGCCAGCAGCCCCGGGACGGTGCCCACAGATACGCAGTATTTT. The V gene is TRBV7-9, the J gene TRBJ2-3, with D possibly being TRBD1 or TRBD2 (5 bases each). Trimming took 5 bases from V and 2 from J, leaving 14 bases between them. This CDR3 has 15 amino acids. Looked up from germline, CDR1 is SEHNR and CDR2 is FQNEAQ (reference sequence).

This rearrangement joins TRBV30 to TRBJ2-7; 9 nucleotides line up with TRBD1. The CDR3 runs 14 residues. The germline gives CDR1 GTSNPN, CDR2 SVGIG (reference sequence). The trim removed 4 bases at V and 6 bases at J, leaving 10 bases unmatched. CDR3 DNA: TGTGCCTGGATTGGTACCGGGACAGGGACCGAGCAGTACTTC. It specifies CAWIGTGTGTEQYF.

This clone appeared once. This chain joins TRBV11-2 and TRBJ2-7, with unresolved D. The CDR3 has 15 amino acids. Per germline, CDR1 SGHAT and CDR2 FQNNGV. Trimming stripped 4 bases from V and 3 bases from J, with 16 bases between. The CDR3 nucleotides read TGTGCCAGCAGCTCACACCTGGGGAAGGGCTACGAGCAGTACTTC. This sequence encodes CASSSHLGKGYEQYF.

The chain is built from TRBV4-1 and TRBJ1-3; D is undetermined. From germline, CDR1 is MGHRA and CDR2 YSYEKL. The V end lost 1 base, the J end lost 1 base, and 17 bases lay between the germline ends. The CDR3 sequence is 18 residues long. Here the CDR3 DNA reads TGCGCCAGCAGCCAAGGGCCAGGCGCAGGAGTATCTGGAAACACCATATATTTT. The encoded protein is CASSQGPGAGVSGNTIYF.

The V and J genes are TRBV5-1 and TRBJ2-1; a weak D match, TRBD2 (5 bases). Between the trimmed V and J ends, which lost 4 bases and 9 bases, there was a span of 17 bases. The CDR3 sequence is 14 residues long. Germline V CDR1 and CDR2: SGHRS, YFSETQ. CDR3 DNA sequence: TGCGCCAGCAGCCCGCGACCCCCAGAGGGTGAGCAGTTCTTC. Translation: CASSPRPPEGEQFF. The whole variable domain, filled in from reference TRBV5-1 and TRBJ2-1, reads KAGVTQTPRYLIKTRGQQVTLSCSPISGHRSVSWYQQTPGQGLQFLFEYFSETQRNKGNFPGRFSGRQFSNSRSEMNVSTLELGDSALYLCASSPRPPEGEQFFGPGTRLTVL.

The chain couples TRBV18 to TRBJ1-4; D not certain. This CDR3 spans 15 amino acids. In germline, CDR1 is KGHSH, CDR2 LQKENI. V gave up 6 bases and J gave up 8 bases, with 19 bases separating them. CDR3 amino acids: CASSTDPGRGEKLFF. The CDR3 DNA follows: TGTGCCAGCTCCACGGACCCGGGCCGAGGCGAAAAACTGTTTTTT.

In its sample, this clone was seen once. The V call is TRBV27, the J call TRBJ1-2; D perhaps matches TRBD1 (6 bases). Trimming removed 3 bases from V and 2 bases from J, with 10 bases in between. The CDR3 totals 14 residues. Germline CDR1 and CDR2: MNHEY and SMNVEV (reference sequence). In nucleotides, the CDR3 is TGTGCCAGCAGTTTGACGGGGGCAAACTATGGCTACACCTTC. This translates into CASSLTGANYGYTF.

This clone was seen a single time. V usage is TRBV19 and J usage is TRBJ2-7, with 11 bases fitting TRBD1. Germline values: CDR1 LNHDA, CDR2 SQIVND (reference sequence). The V segment lost 3 bases and the J segment 2 bases; nucleotides outside the gene matches: 3. The CDR3 has 15 residues. The CDR3 DNA follows: TGTGCCAGTAGTATCCGGGACAGGGGGGCCTACGAGCAGTACTTC. Encoded protein: CASSIRDRGAYEQYF.

V and J are TRBV19 and TRBJ2-7; TRBD2 matches 7 bases. Per germline, CDR1 LNHDA and CDR2 SQIVND (reference sequence). CDR3 length: 16 residues. With V trimmed by 4 bases and J by 3 bases, 12 bases remained unmatched. The CDR3 is CASSKRGPTTIYEQYF. CDR3 bases: TGTGCCAGTAGTAAGCGGGGACCGACGACGATCTACGAGCAGTACTTC. The whole variable domain, remainder taken from reference TRBV19 and TRBJ2-7, is DGGITQSPKYLFRKEGQNVTLSCEQNLNHDAMYWYRQDPGQGLRLIYYSQIVNDFQKGDIAEGYSVSREKKESFPLTVTSAQKNPTAFYLCASSKRGPTTIYEQYFGPGTRLTVT.

The chain is built from TRBV18 and TRBJ1-1, with 7 bases lining up with TRBD1. V shed 0 bases and J 1 base; nucleotides not matched to a gene: 2. The CDR3 is 15 amino acids. The germline gives CDR1 KGHSH, CDR2 LQKENI. CDR3 sequence reads: CASSPPTGRNTEAFF. CDR3 nucleotides: TGTGCCAGCTCACCACCGACAGGGAGGAACACTGAAGCTTTCTTT.

J is TRBJ1-4 and V is TRBV7-2; TRBD1 matches at 10 bases. The length of the CDR3 is 16 residues. Germline V lookup: CDR1 SGHTA, CDR2 FQGNSA. V was clipped by 5 bases and J by 8 bases; unmatched bases: 11. DNA of the CDR3: TGTGCCAGCAGCCCTCGGCCGGGACAGGGGAGCGAAAAACTGTTTTTT. Its translation is CASSPRPGQGSEKLFF.

The chain recombines TRBV7-8 with TRBJ2-7; D perhaps matches TRBD1 (5 bases). The germline CDR1 and CDR2 sequences are SGHVS and FQNEAQ. CDR3 length: 14 residues. Trimming cost V 2 bases and J 0 bases, with 8 bases left between them. The CDR3 region is CASSLSRASYEQYF. The CDR3 DNA is TGTGCCAGCAGCTTATCCAGGGCCTCCTACGAGCAGTACTTC.

The chain joins TRBV5-4 to TRBJ2-4; TRBD2 is a possible D gene (6 bases). V was clipped by 0 bases and J by 5 bases, with 6 bases between them. The CDR3 spans 13 residues. Germline-derived CDR1 and CDR2 are SGHNT and YYREEE (reference sequence). In nucleotides, the CDR3 is TGTGCCAGCAGCTTGGGGAGGGAAAACATTCAGTACTTC. It is translated as CASSLGRENIQYF.

The chain carries TRBV11-3 and TRBJ2-1, with TRBD1 matching 9 bases. V trimming: 6 bases; J trimming: 10 bases; junction bases outside the gene matches: 13. The CDR3 has 15 residues. Germline V gene data show CDR1 as SGHNT and CDR2 as YENEEA. CDR3 DNA: TGTGCCAGCAGTTCTAACCGGGACAGGGTTCACGAGCAGTTCTTC. Translated: CASSSNRDRVHEQFF.

The rearrangement uses TRBV11-2 and TRBJ1-5; 7 bases map to TRBD1. CDR1 is SGHAT, CDR2 FQNNGV, per germline. The CDR3 length is 13 residues. Trimming cost V 5 bases and J 11 bases; bases outside gene matches: 9. CDR3 sequence reads: CASSPGTVNAQHF. The CDR3 nucleotides read TGTGCCAGCAGCCCAGGGACAGTTAACGCCCAGCATTTT.